This T cell receptor (beta chain) is drawn from a study of human T cells and chemical hapten exposure. Study at large: Alopecia areata, totalis and universalis patients, mostly female, were included. Findings and caveats of the study: Relative to controls, expanded TCRs formed significantly more large CDR3 similarity clusters.

There are many counts of this clonotype. Its antigen remains unidentified. The CDR3 extends over 21 amino acids. Germline CDR1 is SGHVS and CDR2 is FQNEAQ. V gave up 4 bases and J gave up 6 bases, with 34 bases separating them. Indicated time point: pre-sensitization, week 0. This sample's treatment: therapeutic diphenylcyclopropenone sensitization with weekly scalp DPC. Unique molecular identifiers were affixed to discrete cDNA molecules within the library. TCRdb re-called the RACE reads through MiXCR, storing one row per CDR3 protein. The data hold about 61,000 distinct CDR3 sequences, with roughly 6.7% observed a single time.

The chain recombines TRBV7-8 with TRBJ1-5; tentatively, D is TRBD1 (6 bases). The receptor comes from a woman in her twenties or thirties with alopecia areata. Some clones in this sample may be carry-over from other donors' samples. The sample in question was whole blood, obtained in connection with sensitization to the hapten diphenylcyclopropenone (DPC). The CDR3 DNA is TGTGCCAGCAGCTACCCCCCCCGGGACATCTCGCAAATCGAGCAATTTCAGCCCCAGCATTTT. This codes for CASSYPPRDISQIEQFQPQHF.